The 24 T cell receptor beta chains below come from one sample, sequenced in a study of blood T cell repertoires in COVID-19. Only in-frame clones appear in the TCRdb table, and some are missing; sequencing was by immunoSEQ multiplex PCR. This table has about 87,000 clones, 75% appearing once. The specimen sequenced was peripheral blood. The source of these receptors is a woman aged 45-65 years with acute or convalescent COVID-19.

The gene calls are TRBV3-1 (or the pseudogene TRBV3-2) and TRBJ2-3; D unclear. CDR1 is LGHDT, CDR2 YNNKEL, per germline (reference sequence). CDR3 length: 14 amino acids. Trimming pared 0 bases from V and 3 bases from J, leaving 7 bases between. CDR3 bases: TGTGCCAGCAGCCAAGATGGCAGGACAGATACGCAGTATTTT. Its protein is CASSQDGRTDTQYF.

This rearrangement joins TRBV6-5 to TRBJ2-3; 7 nucleotides agree with TRBD2. The CDR3 length is 15 residues. V lost 2 bases and J lost 4; bases outside the gene matches: 6. Looked up from germline, CDR1 is MNHEY and CDR2 is SVGAGI. The CDR3 here is CASSYGRGRADTQYF. The CDR3 bases are TGTGCCAGCAGTTACGGGCGGGGGAGGGCAGATACGCAGTATTTT.

The V call is TRBV9, the J call TRBJ1-2, with 9 nucleotides matching TRBD1. Trimming removed 3 bases from V and 8 bases from J; junction bases left unmatched: 5. Looked up from germline, CDR1 is SGDLS and CDR2 is YYNGEE. The CDR3 runs 13 residues. CDR3 coding DNA: TGTGCCAGCAGCGGGGACAGGGCGAGCGGCTACACCTTC. Amino acid sequence: CASSGDRASGYTF.

V and J are TRBV6-2 or TRBV6-3 and TRBJ1-5, with D hard to call. The germline V gene encodes CDR1 MNHEY and CDR2 SVGEGT. This CDR3 comprises 13 residues. V lost 2 bases to trimming and J lost 4 bases, with 6 bases between them. Here the CDR3 DNA reads TGTGCCAGCAGTTACACTAATAATCAGCCCCAGCATTTT. Residues: CASSYTNNQPQHF.

Relative to its sample, this clone is medium-sized. This rearrangement joins TRBV7-9 to TRBJ1-5; perhaps TRBD1 as D (6 bases). CDR3 length: 15 amino acids. The germline V gene has CDR1 SEHNR and CDR2 FQNEAQ (reference sequence). V gave up 1 base and J gave up 6 bases, with 13 bases separating them. The CDR3 sequence is CASSLGDTGSQPQHF. CDR3 DNA sequence: TGTGCCAGCAGCTTAGGTGACACAGGGAGTCAGCCCCAGCATTTT.

The chain is built from TRBV3-1 (or the pseudogene TRBV3-2) and TRBJ1-2, with a weak D call TRBD1 (6 bases). CDR1 and CDR2 (germline): LGHDT, YNNKEL (reference sequence). This CDR3 contains 14 residues. Trimming left V 0 bases short and J 5 bases short, with 10 bases between. Here the CDR3 DNA reads TGTGCCAGCAGCCAAGATTACAGGGAATATGGCTACACCTTC. It is translated as CASSQDYREYGYTF.

V gene TRBV18 combines with J gene TRBJ2-2; possibly TRBD2 for D (5 bases). This CDR3 contains 15 residues. Germline V CDR1 and CDR2: KGHSH, LQKENI. Trimming cost V 3 bases and J 2 bases, with 10 bases left between them. The CDR3 sequence: CASSPDGLNTGELFF. In DNA, the CDR3 is TGTGCCAGCTCACCGGACGGACTTAACACCGGGGAGCTGTTTTTT.

This sequence joins TRBV7-9 and TRBJ1-1; D uncertain. Deletions cut 0 bases from V and 11 bases from J, with 13 bases between. From germline, CDR1 is SEHNR and CDR2 FQNEAQ (reference sequence). The CDR3 is made up of 13 amino acids. The CDR3 region has the DNA TGTGCCAGCAGCTTAGCGGAGGAGAGGCGGGCTTTCTTT. As protein: CASSLAEERRAFF.

The V and J genes are TRBV28 and TRBJ1-2, with D unclear. The CDR3 loop spans 13 amino acids. The germline V gene encodes CDR1 MDHEN and CDR2 SYDVKM. V gave up 2 bases and J gave up 4 bases, with 8 bases separating them. CDR3 coding DNA: TGTGCCAGCAGTTTAGGCAGGCTCTATGGCTACACCTTC. The encoded protein is CASSLGRLYGYTF.

This chain links TRBV18 with TRBJ1-1; D not certain. V lost 6 bases, J lost 0 bases, and 14 bases lay in between. Germline V gene sequence: CDR1 KGHSH, CDR2 LQKENI. CDR3 length equals 15 residues. The CDR3 DNA follows: TGTGCCAGCTCCCCCGGCGGGCGGGTGAACACTGAAGCTTTCTTT. Its translation is CASSPGGRVNTEAFF.

The rearrangement joins TRBV6-5 to TRBJ1-1; perhaps TRBD1 as D (5 bases). Trimming shortened V by 4 bases and J by 4 bases, and 10 bases separated the two germline ends. CDR1 is MNHEY, CDR2 SVGAGI, per germline. This CDR3 has 13 residues. CDR3 coding DNA: TGTGCCAGCAGTTTTCTCGGGGGCACTGAAGCTTTCTTT. This translates into CASSFLGGTEAFF.

V usage is TRBV3-1 (or the pseudogene TRBV3-2) and J usage is TRBJ1-2; TRBD1 matches 7 bases. J gave up 8 bases and V 1 base, and 13 bases lay outside the gene matches. CDR1 and CDR2 (germline): LGHDT, YNNKEL (reference sequence). This CDR3 spans 16 amino acids. In DNA, the CDR3 is TGTGCCAGCAGCCAAGCCCTCCGCGAGGGGGCAGGGGGCTACACCTTC. Translated, it gives CASSQALREGAGGYTF.

The chain has TRBV11-2 and TRBJ2-3; TRBD1 is a possible D gene (6 bases). Germline assignment: CDR1 SGHAT and CDR2 FQNNGV. Trimming took off 1 base at V and 2 bases at J, with 10 bases between the two ends. The CDR3 extends over 15 amino acids. CDR3 sequence (DNA): TGTGCCAGCAGCTTAGCTAGGGGGAACACAGATACGCAGTATTTT. Translation: CASSLARGNTDTQYF.

This sequence joins TRBV18 and TRBJ1-2, with unresolved D. The CDR3 is made up of 13 amino acids. V gave up 4 bases and J gave up 8 bases, with 14 bases separating them. Germline V CDR1 and CDR2: KGHSH, LQKENI. The CDR3: CASSREGADGYTF. The CDR3 region has the DNA TGTGCCAGCTCACGCGAAGGAGCCGACGGCTACACCTTC.

V is TRBV9 and J is TRBJ1-2, with 9 bases aligning to TRBD1. With 4 bases clipped from V and 7 bases from J, the junction kept 8 bases outside the gene matches. The germline CDR1 and CDR2 sequences are SGDLS and YYNGEE. The CDR3 is 14 residues long. CDR3 loop: CASSPRDREGGYTF. The CDR3 nucleotides read TGTGCCAGCAGCCCTCGGGACAGGGAGGGTGGCTACACCTTC.

The rearrangement joins TRBV18 to TRBJ2-3; D uncertain. Between the trimmed V and J ends, which lost 6 bases and 5 bases, there was a span of 9 bases. Germline lookup yields CDR1 KGHSH and CDR2 LQKENI. The CDR3 has 12 amino acids. CDR3 in amino acids: CASSPLGDTQYF. The CDR3 region has the DNA TGTGCCAGCTCGCCTCTAGGAGATACGCAGTATTTT.

This chain links TRBV5-1 with TRBJ2-5, with 9 bases lining up with TRBD2. Unmatched junction bases numbered 11, after V lost 0 bases and J lost 5 bases. CDR1 SGHRS and CDR2 YFSETQ come from the germline V gene. The CDR3 loop spans 17 amino acids. The chain's CDR3 is CASSLAPISGGVETQYF. The CDR3 bases are TGCGCCAGCAGCTTGGCCCCGATTAGCGGGGGAGTGGAGACCCAGTACTTC.

V usage is TRBV6-1 and J usage is TRBJ2-4, with D possibly matching TRBD2 (6 bases). V was trimmed by 3 bases and J by 9 bases, leaving 15 bases between them. This CDR3 has 14 residues. Germline V gene sequence: CDR1 MNHNS, CDR2 SASEGT. DNA of the CDR3: TGTGCCAGCAGTGAGCCCTCACGGGGAGGCATTCAGTACTTC. It codes for CASSEPSRGGIQYF.

In this sample, this clone turned up a few times. CDR3 coding DNA: TGCGCCAGCAGCCAAGAGAGTGCGGCAGGGTCATCAGATACGCAGTATTTT. It is translated as CASSQESAAGSSDTQYF. The chain links TRBV4-3 to TRBJ2-3, with D maybe TRBD1 (5 bases). V shed 0 bases and J shed 4 bases, with 17 bases lying between them. CDR3 length: 17 amino acids. Germline V gene lookup returns CDR1 LGHNA and CDR2 YSLEER.

The chain joins TRBV6-6 to TRBJ1-5; D is ambiguous. The ends were cut back, 6 bases at V and 2 bases at J, with 14 bases in the middle. This CDR3 has 15 residues. The germline gives CDR1 MNHNY, CDR2 SVGAGI (reference sequence). In DNA, the CDR3 is TGTGCCAGCAGCCACGGGAGGGATGGCAATCAGCCCCAGCATTTT. It translates to CASSHGRDGNQPQHF.

V and J are TRBV28 and TRBJ2-7; possibly TRBD1 for D (8 bases). Per the germline V gene, CDR1 is MDHEN and CDR2 is SYDVKM. Trimming left V 6 bases short and J 0 bases short, with 15 bases between. The CDR3 has 15 amino acids. The CDR3 spells CASRTTGGDSYEQYF. The CDR3 DNA is TGTGCCAGCAGAACTACAGGGGGGGACTCCTACGAGCAGTACTTC.

The gene calls are TRBV2 and TRBJ1-2, with D maybe TRBD1 (5 bases). CDR1 and CDR2 from the germline V gene are SNHLY and FYNNEI. This CDR3 contains 13 residues. The V end was cut by 1 base, the J end by 3 bases, with 6 bases between. In nucleotides, the CDR3 is TGTGCCAGCAGTGAAGAACAGGACTATGGCTACACCTTC. Its translation is CASSEEQDYGYTF.

The chain carries TRBV12-3 or TRBV12-4 and TRBJ1-2; a possible D gene is TRBD1 (5 bases). The CDR3 is made up of 12 amino acids. With 3 bases removed from V and 11 bases from J, the gap between germline ends came to 13 bases. CDR3 sequence reads: CASSFGASVYTF. Here the CDR3 DNA reads TGTGCCAGCAGTTTTGGGGCGTCGGTTTACACCTTC.

Only one count was recorded for this clone. The chain links TRBV7-9 to TRBJ2-3, with a possible D match to TRBD2 (5 bases). Trimming pared 1 base from V and 0 bases from J, leaving 5 bases between. CDR1 and CDR2 (germline): SEHNR, FQNEAQ (reference sequence). The CDR3 covers 14 residues. CDR3 region: CASSLGTSTDTQYF. The CDR3 nucleotides are TGTGCCAGCAGCTTAGGGACTAGCACAGATACGCAGTATTTT.